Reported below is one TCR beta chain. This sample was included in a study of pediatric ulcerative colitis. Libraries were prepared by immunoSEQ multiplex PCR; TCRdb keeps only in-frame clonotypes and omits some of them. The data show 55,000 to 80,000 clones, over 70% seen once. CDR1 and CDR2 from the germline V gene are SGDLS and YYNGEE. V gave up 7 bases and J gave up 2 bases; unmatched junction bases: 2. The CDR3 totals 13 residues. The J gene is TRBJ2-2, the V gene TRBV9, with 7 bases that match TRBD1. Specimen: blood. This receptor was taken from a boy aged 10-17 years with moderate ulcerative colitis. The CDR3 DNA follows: TGTGCCAGCGGACAGGAAAACACCGGGGAGCTGTTTTTT. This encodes CASGQENTGELFF.